This T cell receptor beta chain was identified during a study of shared clonotypes between healthy human individuals. The wider study: Plates per donor: three CD4 naive, three CD4 memory, two CD8 naive, one CD8 memory.

A remark on this clone: Its target is unknown.

Using immunoSEQ multiplex PCR, the repertoire was profiled, and TCRdb retains in-frame clones only, with some absent. This table has some 1.5 million clones, 95% to 99% appearing once. This CDR3 has 16 amino acids. The junction had 12 bases not matched to a gene; V was cut back by 6 bases and J by 4 bases. In germline, CDR1 is SEHNR, CDR2 FQNEAQ (reference sequence). Regarding the study as a whole: Represented diversity (both genetic and exposure-history) was limited by the small number of donors. Sample collection involved blood only; tissue repertoires are likely different. Sequencing depth was expected to affect clonotype sharing among donors.

The source material was naive CD4+ T cells sorted from blood. Subset specified: CD45RA+ positively selected. The sequence came from a man younger than 40 in good health. The V gene is TRBV7-9, the J gene TRBJ2-1; 7 bases are a match to TRBD2. The CDR3 DNA is TGTGCCAGCAGTTTGGGGCTAGCGGCACCTTACAATGAGCAGTTCTTC. This gives the protein CASSLGLAAPYNEQFF.